The 2 T cell receptor beta chains in this list originate from one sample, sequenced in a study of naive and memory T cell subsets. Two oligonucleotides, mixed equimolar, formed the beta constant-region primer covering TRBC1 and TRBC2. Ligated cDNA was amplified by four rounds of PCR with nested alpha and beta constant-region primers and SP2. TCRdb itself ran the UMI-ligation and nested PCR reads through MiXCR, one entry per CDR3 protein. The sample contains about 22,000 distinct CDR3 sequences, 7% to 10% of which appear only once. Sequenced input: central memory CD8+ T cells from blood. These receptors all stem from a human donor in good health.

Ten or more counts support this clonotype. The genes are TRBV27 and TRBJ2-7; 10 bases match TRBD1. V shed 4 bases, J shed 3 bases, and the junction held 3 bases outside the gene matches. The germline gives CDR1 MNHEY, CDR2 SMNVEV (reference sequence). CDR3 length: 14 amino acids. The CDR3 DNA sequence: TGTGCCAGCAGTTGGCGGGACAGGGGCTACGAGCAGTACTTC. Amino acid sequence: CASSWRDRGYEQYF.

This clonotype was detected only a few times. This rearrangement joins TRBV7-9 to TRBJ2-3; 7 nucleotides line up with TRBD1. V gave up 2 bases and J gave up 2 bases; unmatched junction bases: 4. CDR3 length: 15 amino acids. CDR1 is SEHNR and CDR2 is FQNEAQ in the germline V gene (reference sequence). CDR3 coding DNA: TGTGCCAGCAGCTTATGGGACAGCCTCACAGATACGCAGTATTTT. Protein product: CASSLWDSLTDTQYF.